Described below is a single T cell receptor beta chain sequence and its context. The antigen is unknown. These data belong to a study of post-analysis software for immune sequencing data. The TCR beta cDNA libraries contained unique molecular identifiers. About half a million cDNA molecules were recovered from an input of 1 to 10 million T cells. TCRdb recomputed calls from the PCR reads with MiXCR, one row per CDR3 protein. The sample lists 740,000 or so distinct CDR3 sequences, roughly 50% occurring once. Study-level points and caveats: F measure clustering grouped samples strongly by preparation batch. Multiple sclerosis was associated with a significant reduction in normalized Chao1 diversity relative to controls.

The sequenced material came from blood. The receptor's source is a girl between 5 and 17 years old with multiple sclerosis.

DNA of the CDR3: TGTGCCAGCTCCGGCAATAACTATGGCTACACCTTC. This codes for CASSGNNYGYTF. The V gene is TRBV6-6, the J gene TRBJ1-2; the D is unclear. This CDR3 has 12 amino acids. CDR1 MNHNY and CDR2 SVGAGI come from the germline V gene (reference sequence). Trimming took 8 bases from V and 1 from J, leaving 8 bases between them.